Listed below are T cell receptor beta chains from one sample, sequenced in a study of CD8 T cells in Susac syndrome. TCRdb re-analysed the immunoSEQ multiplex PCR reads in MiXCR, keeping a single row per CDR3 protein. The sample contains 150,000 or so distinct CDR3 sequences, around 95% of which appear only once. The sequenced sample consisted of CD4+ T cells from PBMCs. Every receptor here comes from a human donor in good health. CDR3s include the opening cysteine and the closing phenylalanine or tryptophan. A D gene is named only where the DNA matches it firmly. Where a row states a size, it is once, few, many or the class of an expanded clone; other rows omit it.

>TRBJ2-2|.|TRBV20-1|.
TGCAGTGCTAGACTGCCGGGACTCCCGCCGCGTAGTTTCGGGTCCGGGGAGCTGTTTTTT
CSARLPGLPPRSFGSGELFF
>TRBJ2-3|TRBD2|TRBV7-3|.
TGTGCCAGCAGCTTAACGTCGGCGGGGGGCACAGATACGCAGTATTTT
CASSLTSAGGTDTQYF
>TRBJ1-5|TRBD1|TRBV5-6|.
TGTGCCAGCAGCGCGACAGGGGGCGGCAATCAGCCCCAGCATTTT
CASSATGGGNQPQHF
>TRBJ1-3|.|TRBV6-1|.
TGTGCCAGCAGTGCAGCCGATGGCTCTGGAAACACCATATATTTT
CASSAADGSGNTIYF
>TRBJ2-7|.|TRBV18|.
TGTGCCAGCTCACCGGGCAGGGATTACGAGCAGTACTTC
CASSPGRDYEQYF
>TRBJ2-3|.|TRBV20-1|once
TGCAGCCAGGGGGGGGAGGGGGTTACGCAGTATTTT
CSQGGEGVTQYF
>TRBJ2-7|.|TRBV7-9|.
TGTGCCAGCAGTTTGCCGGGACATAACTTCTACGAGCAGTACTTC
CASSLPGHNFYEQYF
>TRBJ1-3|.|TRBV28|.
TGTGCCAGCAGTTTCCCTCGACAGAGTGGAAACACCATATATTTT
CASSFPRQSGNTIYF
>TRBJ2-1|.|TRBV5-1|.
TGCGCCAGCAGCTTGGGGGTCGGCGGCCGCTCCTACAATGAGCAGTTCTTC
CASSLGVGGRSYNEQFF
>TRBJ1-5|.|TRBV7-9|.
TGTGCCAGCAGCTTAGGGCGGTGGCAGCCCCAGCATTTT
CASSLGRWQPQHF
>TRBJ2-5|.|TRBV29-1|.
TGCAGCGTTGAAGACAGGGCTGGATCCCAAGAGACCCAGTACTTC
CSVEDRAGSQETQYF
>TRBJ1-4|TRBD1|TRBV10-3|.
TGTGCCATCAGGGGACAGGGGAGTGAAAAACTGTTTTTT
CAIRGQGSEKLFF
>TRBJ1-6|.|TRBV19|.
TGTGCCAGTAGCCCTCAACCGAGTAATTCACCCCTCCACTTT
CASSPQPSNSPLHF
>TRBJ1-1|.|TRBV6-5|.
TGTGCCAGCAGTTACTCCGTGGTCACTGAAGCTTTCTTT
CASSYSVVTEAFF
>TRBJ1-1|TRBD1|TRBV20-1|.
TGCAGTGCTAGAGACCCCCTCGGGACAGATAACACTGAAGCTTTCTTT
CSARDPLGTDNTEAFF
>TRBJ1-2|TRBD1|TRBV4-2|.
TGTGCCAGCAGCCAAGAGCGGGACAGCTCCTATGGCTACACCTTC
CASSQERDSSYGYTF
>TRBJ2-1|TRBD2|TRBV10-3|.
TGTGCCATCAGTGATTCCAGCGGGGGACTCCGGGAGCAGTTCTTC
CAISDSSGGLREQFF
>TRBJ2-7|TRBD1|TRBV27|.
TGTGCCAGCACCTCGGACAGGCTGGGCTCCTACGAGCAGTACTTC
CASTSDRLGSYEQYF
>TRBJ2-1|.|TRBV29-1|.
TGCAGCGTCTCCCCCCGGGGGGCATCCTACAATGAGCAGTTCTTC
CSVSPRGASYNEQFF
>TRBJ1-2|.|TRBV24-1|.
TGTGCCACCAGTGATTTTTCTTCGGGCTACACCTTC
CATSDFSSGYTF
>TRBJ2-7|TRBD1|TRBV4-2|.
TGTGCCAGCAGCCAAGTCACAGGGGGCGCAGGTCGAGAGCAGTACTTC
CASSQVTGGAGREQYF
>TRBJ1-5|TRBD1|TRBV3-1|once
TGTGCCAGCAGCCAAGACTCCGGGACAGGGGGCAGTCAGCCCCAGCATTTT
CASSQDSGTGGSQPQHF
>TRBJ2-2|.|TRBV19|once
TGTGCCAGTAGCGGGGGGAACACCGGGGAGCTGTTTTTT
CASSGGNTGELFF
>TRBJ1-3|.|TRBV9|.
TGTGCCAGCAGCGTAGATAGAAACACCATATATTTT
CASSVDRNTIYF
>TRBJ2-7|TRBD1|TRBV6-5|.
TGTGCCAGCAGTGCCCCGGACAGGGAGAACGAGCAGTACTTC
CASSAPDRENEQYF
>TRBJ1-1|.|TRBV20-1|.
TGCAGTGCTAGAGTCCCGGGGATGAACACTGAAGCTTTCTTT
CSARVPGMNTEAFF
>TRBJ2-1|.|TRBV7-2|.
TGTGCCAGCAGCTCTGCCCAATTCTATGAGCAGTTCTTC
CASSSAQFYEQFF
>TRBJ2-1|.|TRBV6-2/TRBV6-3|.
TGTGCCAGCAGTACCCGACCCGGAGGTCTCTACAATGAGCAGTTCTTC
CASSTRPGGLYNEQFF
>TRBJ2-3|.|TRBV5-1|once
TGCGCCAGCAGCTTGGGTATAGATACGCAGTATTTT
CASSLGIDTQYF